Reported below is one T cell receptor (beta chain). Its matching antigen is unknown. CD8 cells regarded as naive lacked CD45RO, were positively chosen for CCR7, and omitted terminally differentiated effector memory CD45RA+ cells. This entry belongs to a study of shared clonotypes between healthy human individuals. Whole-study context: Three CD4 naive, three CD4 memory, two CD8 naive and one CD8 memory plate were used per donor.

Germline V gene data show CDR1 as MNHEY and CDR2 as SVGAGI. The CDR3 length is 14 residues. Deletions cut 2 bases from V and 10 bases from J, with 17 bases between. Clones were read by immunoSEQ multiplex PCR, and TCRdb kept only the in-frame ones, dropping some. Seen here are about 1.9 million clones, over 85% observed once, and the top ten hold around 1.7%. Study results and limitations: Researchers sampled only blood; tissue repertoires likely differ. Compared with clonotypes that all four donors shared, non-shared clonotypes had lower generation probabilities. Among the subsets, naive ones generally showed larger estimated richness than memory ones.

The clonotype was recovered from a man aged 18 to 29 in good health. Some clones in this sample may be carry-over from other donors' samples. The gene calls are TRBV6-5 and TRBJ1-1; perhaps TRBD1 as D (5 bases). Sequences were obtained from naive CD8+ T cells from PBMCs. The CDR3 sequence: CASSYRQSPNGAFF. For the CDR3, the DNA is TGTGCCAGCAGTTACCGACAGAGCCCCAATGGAGCTTTCTTT.